The 17 T cell receptor beta chains given below trace back to one sample, sequenced in a study of blood T cells in healthy people across ages (dated by TCRdb to the mid-2010s). The method behind the library was 5' RACE. Sequencing instrument: Illumina HiSeq 2500. A second PCR of 7 to 11 cycles was run with a J-beta primer mix and a sample-barcoded 5' primer. Through fastp at Q25 and MiXCR, TCRdb rebuilt clones from the public reads, retaining in-frame beta chains. Rows are unified per CDR3 protein, each entry keeping the most common DNA and genes. The sample includes 1.5 million or so distinct CDR3 sequences, with less than 45% observed a single time. Of the sample, about 4.1% falls within the top ten clones. Sequences were obtained from blood. The receptor set was obtained from a young woman in good health.

This clonotype was seen more than once but under ten times. The gene calls are TRBV5-1 and TRBJ1-5; D not certain. The V gene lost 1 base and the J gene lost 5 bases, with 16 bases spanning the gap. This CDR3 region has 16 residues. Germline V gives CDR1 SGHRS, CDR2 YFSETQ. This CDR3 reads CASSLRRHRDYQPQHF. As DNA, the CDR3 is TGCGCCAGCAGCTTGAGGAGACATCGTGACTATCAGCCCCAGCATTTT.

This clonotype appeared a few times. This chain joins TRBV6-6 and TRBJ1-2, with D perhaps matching TRBD1 (5 bases). CDR3 size: 13 residues. Germline V gives CDR1 MNHNY, CDR2 SVGAGI (reference sequence). V dropped 6 bases and J dropped 5 bases, with 13 bases sitting between them. The CDR3 DNA follows: TGTGCCAGCAGGGGGGACGGGGTTTATGGCTACACCTTC. It translates to CASRGDGVYGYTF.

The sample holds many counts of this clonotype. CDR3 protein: CASSPTDDTQYF. The CDR3 DNA reads as TGTGCCAGCTCCCCGACTGACGATACGCAGTATTTT. This rearrangement joins TRBV6-2 or TRBV6-3 to TRBJ2-3, with D unclear. Germline values: CDR1 MNHEY, CDR2 SVGEGT. The CDR3 is 12 residues long. V was cut by 8 bases and J by 6 bases, with 12 bases left in between.

This chain joins TRBV10-3 and TRBJ1-4; maybe TRBD1 (5 bases). The CDR3 covers 12 residues. CDR1 and CDR2 (germline): ENHRY, SYGVKD. The V end lost 3 bases, the J end lost 7 bases, and 6 bases lay between the germline ends. CDR3 region: CAISDRAEKLFF. As DNA, the CDR3 is TGTGCCATCAGTGACAGGGCTGAAAAACTGTTTTTT.

This clonotype was counted a few times. This chain joins TRBV20-1 and TRBJ1-2, with no clear D. The CDR3 spans 13 residues. Trimming stripped 0 bases from V and 2 bases from J, with 7 bases between. Germline V CDR1 and CDR2: DFQATT, SNEGSKA (reference sequence). CDR3 region: CSARDSKNYGYTF. Written as DNA, the CDR3 is TGCAGTGCTAGAGACAGCAAAAACTATGGCTACACCTTC.

The chain links TRBV12-5 to TRBJ2-7, with TRBD1 matching over 9 bases. The CDR3 has 15 residues. V shed 5 bases, J shed 2 bases, and the junction held 7 bases outside the gene matches. Germline V lookup: CDR1 LGHNT, CDR2 FRNRAP. The CDR3 DNA sequence: TGTGCTAGTGGTCCCCCCGGGACAGGGACCTACGAGCAGTACTTC. Translation gives CASGPPGTGTYEQYF. Drawing the rest from reference TRBV12-5 and TRBJ2-7, the complete variable domain is DARVTQTPRHKVTEMGQEVTMRCQPILGHNTVFWYRQTMMQGLELLAYFRNRAPLDDSGMPKDRFSAEMPDATLATLKIQPSEPRDSAVYFCASGPPGTGTYEQYFGPGTRLTVT.

This clonotype appeared a few times. The chain is built from TRBV20-1 and TRBJ2-1, with D hard to call. V was pared by 0 bases and J by 4 bases, with 10 bases between. Germline CDR1 is DFQATT and CDR2 is SNEGSKA (reference sequence). This CDR3 is 14 amino acids long. CDR3 in amino acids: CSARDSRIYNEQFF. The CDR3 nucleotides read TGCAGTGCTAGAGACAGTAGGATTTACAATGAGCAGTTCTTC.

The rearrangement uses TRBV15 and TRBJ2-7; 9 bases match TRBD2. The CDR3 length is 15 residues. The germline V gene encodes CDR1 LNHNV and CDR2 YYDKDF (reference sequence). With 0 bases clipped from V and 4 bases from J, the junction kept 4 bases outside the gene matches. CDR3 loop: CATSREVSGSYEQYF. The CDR3 coding sequence is TGTGCCACCAGCAGAGAGGTTAGCGGGAGTTACGAGCAGTACTTC.

V is TRBV7-9 and J is TRBJ1-2; TRBD1 matches 8 bases. Trimming removed 10 bases from V and 2 bases from J; junction bases left unmatched: 3. This CDR3 is 12 amino acids long. CDR1 and CDR2 from the germline V gene are SEHNR and FQNEAQ (reference sequence). Here the CDR3 reads CAIQGVNYGYTF. The DNA for the CDR3 is TGTGCCATACAGGGGGTAAACTATGGCTACACCTTC.

This chain links TRBV6-2 or TRBV6-3 with TRBJ2-3, with no clear D. In germline, CDR1 is MNHEY, CDR2 SVGEGT. V dropped 6 bases and J dropped 5 bases, with 12 bases sitting between them. There are 13 residues in the CDR3. The CDR3 DNA reads as TGTGCCAGCAGCACCCATAAGGGAGATACGCAGTATTTT. Its translation: CASSTHKGDTQYF.

The chain couples TRBV20-1 to TRBJ2-5; 12 nucleotides align to TRBD2. After removal of 5 bases from V and 5 bases from J, the junction contained 6 bases not matched to a gene. The length of the CDR3 is 14 residues. The germline V gene has CDR1 DFQATT and CDR2 SNEGSKA (reference sequence). CDR3 DNA: TGCAGTGCTGTCCGACTAGCGGGAGTGGAGACCCAGTACTTC. As protein: CSAVRLAGVETQYF.

In the case of this clonotype: Germline is not matched at one junction end, which may reflect a read error. The chain has TRBV5-1 and TRBJ1-4, with TRBD1 as a possible D gene (5 bases). CDR1 is SGHRS, CDR2 YFSETQ, per germline. The length of the CDR3 is 17 residues. The CDR3 nucleotides are TGCGCCGGCAGCTTGGGGGGGTCGGCACTAACTAATGAAAAACTGTTTTTT. This codes for CAGSLGGSALTNEKLFF.

This clonotype has a handful of counts. Germline and junction disagree at one end, which may indicate a read error. The V gene is TRBV5-6, the J gene TRBJ1-6; 9 nucleotides line up with TRBD1. Per germline, CDR1 SGHDT and CDR2 YYEEEE. The CDR3 contains 14 residues. CDR3 DNA: TGTGCCGGCAGAGCCGGGACAGGGAATTCACCCCTCCACTTT. Amino acid sequence: CAGRAGTGNSPLHF.

The V and J genes are TRBV11-2 and TRBJ1-2, with D possibly matching TRBD1 (5 bases). The germline V and J ends were trimmed by 1 base and 5 bases, with 14 bases remaining between them. This CDR3 is 15 amino acids long. Per germline, CDR1 SGHAT and CDR2 FQNNGV. The CDR3 protein is CASSLAPGLFYGYTF. The CDR3 DNA follows: TGTGCCAGCAGCTTAGCGCCAGGGCTGTTTTATGGCTACACCTTC.

The chain is built from TRBV5-4 and TRBJ2-3, with D possibly TRBD2 on 6 matching bases. The ends were cut back, 5 bases at V and 6 bases at J, with 16 bases in the middle. From germline, CDR1 is SGHNT and CDR2 YYREEE (reference sequence). The length of the CDR3 is 14 residues. CDR3 in DNA: TGTGCCAGCAGACAAGGGCGGGATAGCGATACGCAGTATTTT. Translated: CASRQGRDSDTQYF.

This chain connects TRBV27 to TRBJ2-1; D may be TRBD1 (6 bases). Germline V CDR1 and CDR2: MNHEY, SMNVEV (reference sequence). The CDR3 is 14 amino acids. Trimming pared 8 bases from V and 0 bases from J, leaving 11 bases between. The CDR3: CASGGLSSYNEQFF. CDR3 in DNA: TGTGCCAGCGGGGGCCTTAGCTCCTACAATGAGCAGTTCTTC.

J is TRBJ1-5 and V is TRBV6-2 or TRBV6-3, with TRBD1 matching over 12 bases. CDR3 length: 19 amino acids. Trimming took 6 bases from V and 1 from J; bases not matched to a gene: 13. Germline CDR1 is MNHEY and CDR2 is SVGEGT. In nucleotides, the CDR3 is TGTGCCAGCAGCCCCCTACGGGACAGGGGGCTATTAAGCAATCAGCCCCAGCATTTT. It codes for CASSPLRDRGLLSNQPQHF.